The 15 T cell receptor beta chains below all came from one sample that was sequenced in a study of cytomegalovirus exposure and HLA in healthy donors. Use of 60 Vbeta and 13 Jbeta primers characterized the PCR. Repertoires were generated with immunoSEQ multiplex PCR, while TCRdb's copy carries only in-frame clones and drops some. The data contain 50,000 to 65,000 clones, roughly 77% of them singletons. The sample was PBMCs. The receptors shown here come from a woman aged 40 to 50 in good health and CMV-seropositive.

The chain links TRBV7-8 to TRBJ1-1; D might be TRBD1 (5 bases). The V end lost 7 bases, the J end lost 8 bases, and 17 bases lay between the germline ends. This CDR3 contains 13 residues. Per the germline V gene, CDR1 is SGHVS and CDR2 is FQNEAQ. In DNA, the CDR3 is TGTGCCAGCATTGCGGGGGTGGCGGTGGAAGCTTTCTTT. Translation gives CASIAGVAVEAFF.

The genes are TRBV7-9 and TRBJ2-2; D possibly corresponds to TRBD2 (6 bases). CDR1 is SEHNR and CDR2 is FQNEAQ in the germline V gene (reference sequence). The CDR3 is 14 amino acids. Deletions cut 5 bases from V and 9 bases from J, with 16 bases between. For the CDR3, the DNA is TGTGCCAGCAGCCCCCGCGCGGGGACCCGGGAGCTGTTTTTT. Amino acids: CASSPRAGTRELFF.

The chain links TRBV19 to TRBJ2-2; a possible D gene is TRBD1 (6 bases). Germline assignment: CDR1 LNHDA and CDR2 SQIVND (reference sequence). V was shortened by 8 bases and J by 0 bases, with 16 bases between the two germline ends. The CDR3 totals 16 residues. CDR3 sequence (DNA): TGTGCCAGTTCCCCGGGACACCTTTCGAACACCGGGGAGCTGTTTTTT. Its translation: CASSPGHLSNTGELFF.

The chain links TRBV29-1 to TRBJ2-5, with 8 bases matching TRBD1. Per the germline V gene, CDR1 is SQVTM and CDR2 is ANQGSEA. Unmatched junction bases numbered 5, after V lost 7 bases and J lost 4 bases. The CDR3 has 12 residues. The CDR3, as DNA: TGCAGCGGGGGACAGGCCCTAGAGACCCAGTACTTC. Translation: CSGGQALETQYF.

This clone rates as medium-sized. The V and J genes are TRBV11-2 and TRBJ1-4, with D possibly matching TRBD1 (5 bases). The CDR3 contains 14 residues. Trimming stripped 0 bases from V and 3 bases from J, with 5 bases between. Germline-derived CDR1 and CDR2 are SGHAT and FQNNGV. The CDR3 sequence is CASSLEGANEKLFF. Here the CDR3 DNA reads TGTGCCAGCAGCTTAGAAGGGGCTAATGAAAAACTGTTTTTT.

The J gene is TRBJ1-1, the V gene TRBV5-1, with 7 bases identical to TRBD1. Germline V gene data show CDR1 as SGHRS and CDR2 as YFSETQ. This CDR3 comprises 15 residues. V was pared by 4 bases and J by 5 bases, with 11 bases of the junction left unmatched. The CDR3 loop is CASSRRGPDRTEAFF. The CDR3, as DNA: TGCGCCAGCAGCAGGAGGGGGCCGGATAGGACTGAAGCTTTCTTT. The full variable domain, completed using reference TRBV5-1 and TRBJ1-1, is KAGVTQTPRYLIKTRGQQVTLSCSPISGHRSVSWYQQTPGQGLQFLFEYFSETQRNKGNFPGRFSGRQFSNSRSEMNVSTLELGDSALYLCASSRRGPDRTEAFFGQGTRLTVV.

The chain recombines TRBV11-2 with TRBJ2-1; the D gene is possibly TRBD2 (5 bases). This CDR3 comprises 14 residues. V was clipped by 2 bases and J by 8 bases, with 13 bases between them. Germline-derived CDR1 and CDR2 are SGHAT and FQNNGV. The CDR3 DNA sequence: TGTGCCAGCAGCTTAAATAGAAGGAGGTATGAGCAGTTCTTC. As protein: CASSLNRRRYEQFF.

V and J are TRBV7-9 and TRBJ2-2; 7 nucleotides align to TRBD1. Germline CDR1 is SEHNR and CDR2 is FQNEAQ (reference sequence). J was trimmed by 1 base and V by 8 bases; bases with no gene match: 1. This CDR3 is built from 13 residues. The CDR3 DNA reads TGTGCCAGCGGGACAGAGAACACCGGGGAGCTGTTTTTT. Encoded protein: CASGTENTGELFF.

This chain connects TRBV6-4 to TRBJ2-3; D remains ambiguous. Germline CDR1 and CDR2: MRHNA and SNTAGT. The CDR3 has 15 amino acids. V lost 3 bases, J lost 0 bases, and 10 bases lay in between. CDR3: CASSESAASTDTQYF. The CDR3 DNA follows: TGTGCCAGCAGTGAATCGGCGGCTAGCACAGATACGCAGTATTTT.

This clone came up once. This chain links TRBV11-3 with TRBJ1-5; maybe TRBD1 (6 bases). This CDR3 spans 18 amino acids. V shed 9 bases and J shed 5 bases, with 29 bases lying between them. Germline-derived CDR1 and CDR2 are SGHNT and YENEEA. CDR3 protein: CASLTPPDSDISDQPQHF. CDR3 DNA: TGTGCCAGTCTTACCCCCCCGGACAGTGATATTAGTGATCAGCCCCAGCATTTT.

This clone was picked up a small number of times. This chain uses TRBV19 with TRBJ2-7; TRBD1 aligns across 9 bases. CDR3 length: 13 amino acids. Germline values: CDR1 LNHDA, CDR2 SQIVND (reference sequence). After removal of 5 bases from V and 4 bases from J, the junction contained 3 bases not matched to a gene. The CDR3 DNA is TGTGCCAGTAGTGCAGACAGGGGGTACGAGCAGTACTTC. Amino acid sequence: CASSADRGYEQYF.

The chain employs TRBV5-4 and TRBJ2-2, with D possibly TRBD2 on 5 matching bases. The CDR3 is 14 amino acids. From germline, CDR1 is SGHNT and CDR2 YYREEE (reference sequence). Deletions cut 1 base from V and 5 bases from J, with 9 bases between. The chain's CDR3 is CASSLKIATGELFF. CDR3 DNA: TGTGCCAGCAGCTTGAAGATAGCGACCGGGGAGCTGTTTTTT.

The CDR3 loop is CASTAGGLVYGYTF. The CDR3, as DNA: TGTGCCAGTACGGCAGGCGGGCTTGTATATGGCTACACCTTC. This chain uses TRBV19 with TRBJ1-2; the D is unclear. In germline, CDR1 is LNHDA, CDR2 SQIVND (reference sequence). V gave up 7 bases and J gave up 5 bases, with 17 bases separating them. This CDR3 comprises 14 residues.

This chain links TRBV5-8 with TRBJ1-2; no clear D. V dropped 4 bases and J dropped 8 bases, with 18 bases sitting between them. The germline gives CDR1 SGHTS, CDR2 YDEGEE. The CDR3 totals 14 residues. CDR3 nucleotide sequence: TGTGCCAGCAGCCCAATAACCCCTATCCAAGGCTACACCTTC. It encodes CASSPITPIQGYTF.

The V gene is TRBV5-1, the J gene TRBJ1-1, with 7 bases lining up with TRBD1. The germline V gene encodes CDR1 SGHRS and CDR2 YFSETQ. After removal of 2 bases from V and 2 bases from J, the junction contained 9 bases not matched to a gene. The CDR3 is 16 amino acids. The CDR3 reads CASSLSLGTDNTEAFF. The DNA of the CDR3 is TGCGCCAGCAGCTTATCACTGGGGACAGACAACACTGAAGCTTTCTTT. The full variable domain, in which reference TRBV5-1 and TRBJ1-1 provide the parts outside the CDR3, is KAGVTQTPRYLIKTRGQQVTLSCSPISGHRSVSWYQQTPGQGLQFLFEYFSETQRNKGNFPGRFSGRQFSNSRSEMNVSTLELGDSALYLCASSLSLGTDNTEAFFGQGTRLTVV.